Each of the 28 T cell receptor beta chains below was sequenced from the same sample in a study of CD8 T cells in Susac syndrome. RNA in amounts of roughly 0.5 to 1 ug was reverse transcribed with random hexamers. TCRdb analysed the immunoSEQ multiplex PCR reads with MiXCR anew, one entry per CDR3 protein. The sample holds around 270,000 distinct CDR3 sequences; 75% to 85% are singletons and the top ten take 0.21%. The source material was CD8+ T cells from PBMCs. Source of these receptors: a human donor with multiple sclerosis.

This chain connects TRBV19 to TRBJ1-1; tentatively, D is TRBD1 (6 bases). The CDR3 has 15 residues. Germline V lookup: CDR1 LNHDA, CDR2 SQIVND (reference sequence). V was trimmed by 4 bases and J by 1 base, leaving 13 bases between them. This CDR3 is CASSNRVMENTEAFF. The CDR3 nucleotides are TGTGCCAGTAGTAACAGGGTAATGGAGAACACTGAAGCTTTCTTT. Filled out from reference TRBV19 and TRBJ1-1, the complete variable domain reads DGGITQSPKYLFRKEGQNVTLSCEQNLNHDAMYWYRQDPGQGLRLIYYSQIVNDFQKGDIAEGYSVSREKKESFPLTVTSAQKNPTAFYLCASSNRVMENTEAFFGQGTRLTVV.

The chain is built from TRBV9 and TRBJ1-1; 9 bases line up with TRBD1. The V segment lost 3 bases and the J segment 5 bases; nucleotides outside the gene matches: 8. This CDR3 is 15 amino acids long. Germline CDR1 reads SGDLS; CDR2 reads YYNGEE. The CDR3, as DNA: TGTGCCAGCAGCGCGGCACAGGGGGCTAAAACTGAAGCTTTCTTT. Amino acid sequence: CASSAAQGAKTEAFF.

This clonotype was found once. The chain carries TRBV12-3 or TRBV12-4 and TRBJ2-2; D not certain. V lost 3 bases, J lost 6 bases, and 14 bases lay in between. The CDR3 is made up of 15 amino acids. The CDR3 loop is CASSLMLSWAGELFF. DNA for the CDR3: TGTGCCAGCAGTTTGATGTTGAGTTGGGCCGGGGAGCTGTTTTTT.

J is TRBJ2-2 and V is TRBV19; D call uncertain. This CDR3 comprises 14 residues. Trimming pared 2 bases from V and 9 bases from J, leaving 13 bases between. The germline CDR1 and CDR2 sequences are LNHDA and SQIVND (reference sequence). As DNA, the CDR3 is TGTGCCAGTAGTATAAGGGATCCTAATCGGGAGCTGTTTTTT. This encodes CASSIRDPNRELFF.

The rearrangement links TRBV13 to TRBJ1-2; D is unclear. Germline V gene data show CDR1 as PRHDT and CDR2 as FYEKMQ (reference sequence). The CDR3 covers 14 residues. Deletions cut 5 bases from V and 5 bases from J, with 15 bases between. CDR3 bases: TGTGCCAGCAGCCAAGTCACTTCAAGATATGGCTACACCTTC. Amino acid sequence: CASSQVTSRYGYTF. The whole variable domain, remainder taken from reference TRBV13 and TRBJ1-2, is AAGVIQSPRHLIKEKRETATLKCYPIPRHDTVYWYQQGPGQDPQFLISFYEKMQSDKGSIPDRFSAQQFSDYHSELNMSSLELGDSALYFCASSQVTSRYGYTFGSGTRLTVV.

This chain connects TRBV7-9 to TRBJ2-7; 10 bases fit TRBD2. CDR1 is SEHNR, CDR2 FQNEAQ, per germline (reference sequence). V dropped 1 base and J dropped 2; count of bases not matched to a gene: 5. This CDR3 is built from 16 residues. The CDR3 region has the DNA TGTGCCAGCAGCTTAGGGACTAGCGGACCAACCTACGAGCAGTACTTC. It encodes CASSLGTSGPTYEQYF. The variable domain in full, with the rest retrieved from reference TRBV7-9 and TRBJ2-7, is DTGVSQNPRHKITKRGQNVTFRCDPISEHNRLYWYRQTLGQGPEFLTYFQNEAQLEKSRLLSDRFSAERPKGSFSTLEIQRTEQGDSAMYLCASSLGTSGPTYEQYFGPGTRLTVT.

V and J are TRBV6-2 or TRBV6-3 and TRBJ2-7; TRBD2 might be the D (5 bases). This CDR3 contains 12 residues. Germline CDR1 is MNHEY and CDR2 is SVGEGT. V was shortened by 6 bases and J by 5 bases, with 11 bases between the two germline ends. CDR3 coding DNA: TGTGCCAGCAGAACGGCCGGGGACGAGCAGTACTTC. Translation gives CASRTAGDEQYF.

The CDR3: CAWSRGDTQYF. Here the CDR3 DNA reads TGTGCCTGGTCGCGGGGAGATACGCAGTATTTT. The chain links TRBV30 to TRBJ2-3, with D perhaps matching TRBD2 (6 bases). The V gene lost 5 bases and the J gene lost 5 bases, with 8 bases spanning the gap. The CDR3 consists of 11 residues. Germline V gene sequence: CDR1 GTSNPN, CDR2 SVGIG (reference sequence).

The chain employs TRBV4-2 and TRBJ2-7, with unresolved D. From germline, CDR1 is LGHNA and CDR2 YNFKEQ. This CDR3 contains 13 residues. The V and J ends lost 2 bases and 5 bases respectively, with 10 bases between them. DNA of the CDR3: TGTGCCAGCAGCCAATGGAGCCGGGACGAGCAGTACTTC. Protein: CASSQWSRDEQYF.

The DNA of the CDR3 is TGCGCCAGCAGCCAAGATTCCCAGGGTGATTTCACTGAAGCTTTCTTT. Translating it yields CASSQDSQGDFTEAFF. The V and J genes are TRBV4-3 and TRBJ1-1; the D gene is possibly TRBD1 (5 bases). The CDR3 has 16 amino acids. The V gene lost 0 bases and the J gene lost 4 bases, with 15 bases spanning the gap. The germline V gene encodes CDR1 LGHNA and CDR2 YSLEER.

The chain couples TRBV28 to TRBJ2-7; D is unresolved. CDR1 MDHEN and CDR2 SYDVKM come from the germline V gene. The germline V and J ends were trimmed by 2 bases and 2 bases, with 16 bases remaining between them. This CDR3 spans 16 amino acids. The CDR3: CASSLVDGGRTYEQYF. The CDR3 DNA sequence: TGTGCCAGCAGTTTAGTGGACGGCGGAAGAACCTACGAGCAGTACTTC. Full variable domain (outside the CDR3, taken from reference TRBV28 and TRBJ2-7): DVKVTQSSRYLVKRTGEKVFLECVQDMDHENMFWYRQDPGLGLRLIYFSYDVKMKEKGDIPEGYSVSREKKERFSLILESASTNQTSMYLCASSLVDGGRTYEQYFGPGTRLTVT.

J is TRBJ1-4 and V is TRBV7-9; the D gene is possibly TRBD1 (6 bases). Germline loops: CDR1 SEHNR, CDR2 FQNEAQ (reference sequence). This CDR3 is 16 amino acids long. Trimming cost V 3 bases and J 7 bases, with 18 bases left between them. The CDR3 sequence is CASSFGGDTGPEKLFF. The CDR3 DNA reads TGTGCCAGCAGCTTTGGCGGGGACACGGGGCCTGAAAAACTGTTTTTT.

The V and J genes are TRBV12-3 or TRBV12-4 and TRBJ1-1; possibly TRBD1 for D (5 bases). The V and J ends lost 5 bases and 1 base respectively, with 11 bases between them. The CDR3 spans 14 residues. The CDR3 region has the DNA TGTGCCAGCAGTCTCCCAAGGGGGAACACTGAAGCTTTCTTT. This encodes CASSLPRGNTEAFF.

The CDR3 nucleotides read TGTGCCACGGCTTCCGGGACAGCCTACGAGCAGTACTTC. Protein sequence: CATASGTAYEQYF. The gene calls are TRBV19 and TRBJ2-7; 7 bases agree with TRBD1. Trimming cost V 10 bases and J 2 bases; bases outside gene matches: 8. The CDR3 extends over 13 amino acids. The germline gives CDR1 LNHDA, CDR2 SQIVND (reference sequence).

The chain links TRBV19 to TRBJ2-7; D not resolved. The ends were cut back, 5 bases at V and 0 bases at J, with 8 bases in the middle. Germline assignment: CDR1 LNHDA and CDR2 SQIVND (reference sequence). The CDR3 consists of 13 residues. The CDR3 reads CASSSLLSYEQYF. The CDR3 DNA reads TGTGCCAGTAGTTCCCTCCTCTCCTACGAGCAGTACTTC.

The chain is built from TRBV28 and TRBJ2-7, with 7 nucleotides matching TRBD1. The V and J ends lost 1 base and 0 bases, in that order; junction bases with no gene match: 3. Germline lookup yields CDR1 MDHEN and CDR2 SYDVKM. The CDR3 has 15 residues. CDR3 in amino acids: CASSLFRGSSYEQYF. In nucleotides, the CDR3 is TGTGCCAGCAGTTTATTCAGGGGGAGCTCCTACGAGCAGTACTTC.

The V gene is TRBV9, the J gene TRBJ1-6, with unresolved D. With 2 bases removed from V and 7 bases from J, the gap between germline ends came to 13 bases. There are 15 residues in the CDR3. Per the germline V gene, CDR1 is SGDLS and CDR2 is YYNGEE. CDR3 nucleotide sequence: TGTGCCAGCAGCGTCCTGGACCGGAACAATTCACCCCTCCACTTT. Residues: CASSVLDRNNSPLHF.

This clonotype came up once. This chain links TRBV20-1 with TRBJ1-5; D is ambiguous. Germline V gene data show CDR1 as DFQATT and CDR2 as SNEGSKA (reference sequence). There are 16 residues in the CDR3. Deletions cut 1 base from V and 3 bases from J, with 16 bases between. CDR3 protein: CSARVHHPTTNQPQHF. Written as DNA, the CDR3 is TGCAGTGCTAGAGTACACCACCCCACCACCAATCAGCCCCAGCATTTT.

This chain joins TRBV11-2 and TRBJ2-7; D gene ambiguous. Looked up from germline, CDR1 is SGHAT and CDR2 is FQNNGV. V shed 5 bases and J shed 3 bases, with 11 bases lying between them. The CDR3 has 13 residues. The CDR3 sequence: CASSPAVGYEQYF. The CDR3 DNA reads as TGTGCCAGCAGCCCCGCCGTGGGCTACGAGCAGTACTTC.

This clonotype was observed a single time. This likely comes from a read error, as the CDR3 has no conserved phenylalanine or tryptophan at its end. The chain links TRBV2 to TRBJ2-1; TRBD2 aligns across 9 bases. Germline lookup yields CDR1 SNHLY and CDR2 FYNNEI. The CDR3 consists of 17 residues. The J segment lost 8 bases and the V segment lost 3 bases, leaving 14 bases of the junction unmatched. CDR3 amino acids: CASSDLGHSGSHDEQFL. DNA of the CDR3: TGTGCCAGCAGTGATTTGGGCCATAGCGGGAGCCATGATGAGCAGTTCCTC.

The V and J genes are TRBV7-9 and TRBJ2-1; D is unresolved. Between the trimmed V and J ends, which lost 5 bases and 8 bases, there was a span of 16 bases. CDR1 SEHNR and CDR2 FQNEAQ come from the germline V gene (reference sequence). This CDR3 comprises 14 residues. CDR3 amino acids: CASSPDGFPDEQFF. The CDR3 DNA sequence: TGTGCCAGCAGCCCGGACGGCTTCCCCGATGAGCAGTTCTTC. Using reference TRBV7-9 and TRBJ2-1 for the parts outside the CDR3, the full variable domain is DTGVSQNPRHKITKRGQNVTFRCDPISEHNRLYWYRQTLGQGPEFLTYFQNEAQLEKSRLLSDRFSAERPKGSFSTLEIQRTEQGDSAMYLCASSPDGFPDEQFFGPGTRLTVL.

V and J are TRBV9 and TRBJ2-1, with TRBD2 identical over 8 bases. The CDR3 is made up of 14 amino acids. Germline V gene lookup returns CDR1 SGDLS and CDR2 YYNGEE. The trim removed 4 bases at V and 3 bases at J, leaving 3 bases unmatched. CDR3 residues: CASSRSGIYNEQFF. The CDR3 nucleotides read TGTGCCAGCAGCCGTAGCGGGATCTACAATGAGCAGTTCTTC.

This chain links TRBV27 with TRBJ2-7; TRBD2 might be the D (5 bases). Germline V gene lookup returns CDR1 MNHEY and CDR2 SMNVEV (reference sequence). Deletions cut 7 bases from V and 7 bases from J, with 14 bases between. The length of the CDR3 is 12 residues. The DNA for the CDR3 is TGTGCCAGCAAGGAAGAACCGGGGGAGCAGTACTTC. Residues: CASKEEPGEQYF.

This clonotype was observed once. The chain links TRBV4-3 to TRBJ2-7; D perhaps matches TRBD2 (6 bases). The length of the CDR3 is 16 residues. Germline V gives CDR1 LGHNA, CDR2 YSLEER. Trimming shortened V by 3 bases and J by 2 bases, and 17 bases separated the two germline ends. The CDR3 DNA reads TGCGCCAGCAGCCACGACTCCGGGACGGGGGCCTACGAGCAGTACTTC. It translates to CASSHDSGTGAYEQYF.

This clonotype was recorded only once. The chain combines TRBV7-9 with TRBJ2-7; 7 nucleotides line up with TRBD1. The CDR3 has 14 amino acids. V trimming: 4 bases; J trimming: 2 bases; junction bases outside the gene matches: 5. CDR1 and CDR2 (germline): SEHNR, FQNEAQ (reference sequence). CDR3 region: CASSSPGQTYEQYF. DNA for the CDR3: TGTGCCAGCAGCTCCCCGGGACAGACCTACGAGCAGTACTTC.

The chain combines TRBV28 with TRBJ1-1; D perhaps matches TRBD1 (5 bases). The germline CDR1 and CDR2 sequences are MDHEN and SYDVKM. This CDR3 has 10 amino acids. Trimming stripped 8 bases from V and 5 bases from J, with 6 bases between. CDR3 DNA: TGTGCCAGCGCAGGGACTGAAGCTTTCTTT. Translated, it gives CASAGTEAFF.

V and J are TRBV6-2 or TRBV6-3 and TRBJ2-7; 7 bases are a match to TRBD2. With 5 bases clipped from V and 2 bases from J, the junction kept 3 bases outside the gene matches. The germline CDR1 and CDR2 sequences are MNHEY and SVGEGT. The CDR3 extends over 13 amino acids. CDR3 coding DNA: TGTGCCAGCAGTGCTGGACTAGCCTACGAGCAGTACTTC. Its protein is CASSAGLAYEQYF.

The V gene is TRBV4-3, the J gene TRBJ1-2; the match to TRBD1 covers 9 bases. Per germline, CDR1 LGHNA and CDR2 YSLEER. The CDR3 totals 19 residues. V lost 3 bases to trimming and J lost 8 bases; unmatched junction nucleotides: 22. CDR3 in DNA: TGCGCCAGCAGCCATCAGACTTTCGGGACAGGGCTCCCAAGTAACGGCTACACCTTC. The encoded protein is CASSHQTFGTGLPSNGYTF.